This T cell receptor beta chain emerged from a study of shared clonotypes between healthy human individuals. Broader study findings: The donor pool, a small one, limited the genetic and exposure-history diversity represented.

Regarding this clone: Its antigen is not known.

Several immunoSEQ 96-well plates shared each subset's DNA, each plate a replicate. The authors' processing: For the immunoSEQ data, sequences were junction-only without quality scores, so filtering differed. Generated by immunoSEQ multiplex PCR, the TCRdb table keeps only in-frame clones and is missing some. V, J and clone size reflect that table, while D and trimming were determined from the DNA. The data hold about 2 million clones, with about 95% observed a single time. Naive CD8 cells lacked CD45RO and underwent positive selection for CCR7, leaving out terminally differentiated effector memory CD45RA+ cells. The healthy adult donors were HIV-negative and reported no recent acute infections or vaccinations. V shed 2 bases, J shed 8 bases, and the junction held 6 bases outside the gene matches. The CDR3 is 14 residues long. Germline CDR1 SGHTA, CDR2 FQGTGA.

The sequence was collected from a man younger than 30 in good health. This chain joins TRBV7-3 and TRBJ2-1; TRBD1 matches 7 bases. The material sequenced was naive CD8+ T cells sorted from blood. The CDR3 DNA is TGTGCCAGCAGCTTAGGCCAGGGGGTCCATGAGCAGTTCTTC. It specifies CASSLGQGVHEQFF.